Detailed here is one T cell receptor beta chain. Germline is not matched at one junction end, which may reflect a read error. This entry belongs to a study of tumor and adjacent non-tumor tissue in lung cancer. This sample's RNA came from whole unsorted tissue. Chemotherapy-naive patients with new lung cancer underwent thoracic surgery in China, August–November 2014. Three rounds of nested PCR, following a modified ARM-PCR protocol, produced the TCRbeta library. TCRdb re-called the multiplex PCR reads with MiXCR, one entry per CDR3 protein. This sample has around 99,000 distinct CDR3 sequences, with roughly 75% found just once. Sequencing was performed on lung tumor tissue. This receptor was identified in a woman between 55 and 75 years old with non-small cell lung cancer.

Here the CDR3 reads CASSISNYEQYF. In DNA form, the CDR3 reads TGTGCCAGCAGTATCTCGAACTACGAACAGTACTTC. V and J are TRBV28 and TRBJ2-7; unclear D gene. Looked up from germline, CDR1 is MDHEN and CDR2 is SYDVKM. The CDR3 contains 12 residues.